The present T cell receptor (beta chain) was sequenced within a study of identifying expanded T cells in peripheral blood. During the collection period, no donor immune events like infections were recorded. Clones were sequenced by immunoSEQ multiplex PCR, and TCRdb holds only the in-frame ones, with some missing. This table holds tens of thousands of clones, about 88% found once. The CDR3 has 14 residues. V was clipped by 7 bases and J by 1 base, with 11 bases between them. CDR1 is SNHLY and CDR2 is FYNNEI in the germline V gene. The sample comprised blood. The receptor was isolated from a person aged 18 to 75 in good health. V and J are TRBV2 and TRBJ1-5, with a tentative D call TRBD1 (5 bases). CDR3 bases: TGTGCCAGCACCCAGGGAGTAAGCAATCAGCCCCAGCATTTT. Amino acids: CASTQGVSNQPQHF.